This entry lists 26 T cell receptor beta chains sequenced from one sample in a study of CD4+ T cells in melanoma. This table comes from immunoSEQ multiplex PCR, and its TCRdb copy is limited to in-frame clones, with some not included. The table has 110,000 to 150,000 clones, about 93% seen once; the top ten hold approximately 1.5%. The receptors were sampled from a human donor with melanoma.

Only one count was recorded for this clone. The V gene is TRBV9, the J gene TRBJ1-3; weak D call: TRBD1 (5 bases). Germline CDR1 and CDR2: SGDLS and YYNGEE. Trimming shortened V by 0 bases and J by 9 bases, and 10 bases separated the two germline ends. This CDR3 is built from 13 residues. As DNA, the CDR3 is TGTGCCAGCAGCGTAGTGGGGGTAGGCACCATATATTTT. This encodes CASSVVGVGTIYF.

The CDR3 loop reads CAWSVLGRSYNSPLHF. In DNA, the CDR3 is TGTGCCTGGAGTGTATTGGGAAGAAGCTATAATTCACCCCTCCACTTT. The V and J genes are TRBV30 and TRBJ1-6; D gene ambiguous. CDR3 size: 16 residues. From germline, CDR1 is GTSNPN and CDR2 SVGIG (reference sequence). V was cut by 0 bases and J by 3 bases, with 12 bases left in between.

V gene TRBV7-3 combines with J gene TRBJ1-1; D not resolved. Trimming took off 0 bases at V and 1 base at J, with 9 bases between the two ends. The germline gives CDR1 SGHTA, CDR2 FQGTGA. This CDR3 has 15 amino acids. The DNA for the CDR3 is TGTGCCAGCAGCTTAACTGCCGAGGGGAACACTGAAGCTTTCTTT. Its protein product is CASSLTAEGNTEAFF. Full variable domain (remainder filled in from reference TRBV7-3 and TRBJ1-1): GAGVSQTPSNKVTEKGKYVELRCDPISGHTALYWYRQSLGQGPEFLIYFQGTGAADDSGLPNDRFFAVRPEGSVSTLKIQRTERGDSAVYLCASSLTAEGNTEAFFGQGTRLTVV.

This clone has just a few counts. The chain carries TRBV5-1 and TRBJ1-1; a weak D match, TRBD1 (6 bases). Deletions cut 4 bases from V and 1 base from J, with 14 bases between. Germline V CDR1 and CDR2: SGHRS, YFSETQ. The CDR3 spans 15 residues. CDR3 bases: TGCGCCAGCAGCAAGGTAGGACAGAGGAACACTGAAGCTTTCTTT. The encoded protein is CASSKVGQRNTEAFF.

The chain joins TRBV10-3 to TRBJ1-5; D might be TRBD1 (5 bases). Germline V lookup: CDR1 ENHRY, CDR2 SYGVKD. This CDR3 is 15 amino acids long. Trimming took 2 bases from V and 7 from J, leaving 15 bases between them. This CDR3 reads CAISESGAMRQPQHF. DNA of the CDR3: TGTGCCATCAGTGAGAGTGGGGCGATGCGGCAGCCCCAGCATTTT.

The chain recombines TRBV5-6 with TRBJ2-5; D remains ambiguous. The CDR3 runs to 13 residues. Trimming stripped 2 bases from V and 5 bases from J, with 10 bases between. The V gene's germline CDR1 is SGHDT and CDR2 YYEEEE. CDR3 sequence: CASSLSGMETQYF. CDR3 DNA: TGTGCCAGCAGCTTAAGTGGGATGGAGACCCAGTACTTC. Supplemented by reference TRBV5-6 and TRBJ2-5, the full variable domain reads DAGVTQSPTHLIKTRGQQVTLRCSPKSGHDTVSWYQQALGQGPQFIFQYYEEEERQRGNFPDRFSGHQFPNYSSELNVNALLLGDSALYLCASSLSGMETQYFGPGTRLLVL.

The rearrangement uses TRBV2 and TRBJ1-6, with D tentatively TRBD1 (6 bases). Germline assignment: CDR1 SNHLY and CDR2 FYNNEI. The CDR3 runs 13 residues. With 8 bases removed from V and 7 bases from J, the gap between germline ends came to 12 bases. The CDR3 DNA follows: TGTGCCAGCGACAGGCGTTTGAATTCACCCCTCCACTTT. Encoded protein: CASDRRLNSPLHF.

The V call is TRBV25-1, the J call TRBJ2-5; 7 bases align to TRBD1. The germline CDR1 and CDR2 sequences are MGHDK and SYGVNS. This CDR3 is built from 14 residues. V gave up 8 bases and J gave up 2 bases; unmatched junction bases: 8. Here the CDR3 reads CASGDRVTQETQYF. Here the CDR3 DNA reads TGTGCCAGCGGCGACAGGGTAACACAAGAGACCCAGTACTTC.

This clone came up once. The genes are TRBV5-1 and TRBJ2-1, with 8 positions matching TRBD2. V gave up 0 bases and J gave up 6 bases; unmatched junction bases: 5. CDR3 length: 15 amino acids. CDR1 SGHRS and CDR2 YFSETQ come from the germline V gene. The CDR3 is CASSLGRGVGNEQFF. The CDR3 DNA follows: TGCGCCAGCAGCTTGGGGCGGGGGGTTGGCAATGAGCAGTTCTTC.

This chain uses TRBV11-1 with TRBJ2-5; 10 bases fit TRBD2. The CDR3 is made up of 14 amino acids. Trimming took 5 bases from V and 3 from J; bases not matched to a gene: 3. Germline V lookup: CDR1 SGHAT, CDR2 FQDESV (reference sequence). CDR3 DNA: TGTGCCAGCAGCCCCGGACTAGCGGAAGAGACCCAGTACTTC. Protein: CASSPGLAEETQYF.

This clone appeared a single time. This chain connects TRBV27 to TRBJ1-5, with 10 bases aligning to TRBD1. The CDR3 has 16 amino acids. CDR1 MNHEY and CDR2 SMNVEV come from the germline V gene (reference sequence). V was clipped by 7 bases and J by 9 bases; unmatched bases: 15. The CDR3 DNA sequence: TGTGCCAGCAAACCTGGGACAGGGGATGGTCTCCGGCCCCAGCATTTT. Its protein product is CASKPGTGDGLRPQHF.

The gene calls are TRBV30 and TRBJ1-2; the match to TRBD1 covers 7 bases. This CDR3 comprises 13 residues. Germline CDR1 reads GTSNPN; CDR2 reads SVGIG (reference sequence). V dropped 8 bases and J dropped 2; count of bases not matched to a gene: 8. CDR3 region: CAGPGQRNYGYTF. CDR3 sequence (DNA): TGTGCCGGTCCGGGACAGCGGAACTATGGCTACACCTTC.

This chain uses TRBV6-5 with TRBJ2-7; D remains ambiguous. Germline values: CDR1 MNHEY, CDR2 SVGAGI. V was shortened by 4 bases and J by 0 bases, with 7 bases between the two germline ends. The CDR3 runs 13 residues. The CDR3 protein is CASSSTVSYEQYF. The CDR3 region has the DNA TGTGCCAGCAGTTCCACGGTCTCCTACGAGCAGTACTTC.

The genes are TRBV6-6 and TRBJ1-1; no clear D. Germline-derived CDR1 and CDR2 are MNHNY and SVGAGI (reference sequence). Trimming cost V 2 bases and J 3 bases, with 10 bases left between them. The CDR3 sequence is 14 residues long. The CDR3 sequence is CASSYDWADTEAFF. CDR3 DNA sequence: TGTGCCAGCAGTTACGACTGGGCAGACACTGAAGCTTTCTTT.

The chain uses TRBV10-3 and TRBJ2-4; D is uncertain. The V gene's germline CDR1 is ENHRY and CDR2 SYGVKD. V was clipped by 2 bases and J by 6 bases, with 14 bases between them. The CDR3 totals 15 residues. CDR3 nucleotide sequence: TGTGCCATCAGTGAGGACGGATCTATGGGAAACATTCAGTACTTC. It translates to CAISEDGSMGNIQYF.

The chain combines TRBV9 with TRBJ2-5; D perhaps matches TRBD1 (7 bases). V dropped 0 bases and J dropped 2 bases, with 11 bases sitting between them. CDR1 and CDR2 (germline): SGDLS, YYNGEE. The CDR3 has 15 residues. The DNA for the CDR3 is TGTGCCAGCAGCGTAGATCCAGGGGGGCAAGAGACCCAGTACTTC. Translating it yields CASSVDPGGQETQYF. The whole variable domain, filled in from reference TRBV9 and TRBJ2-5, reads DSGVTQTPKHLITATGQRVTLRCSPRSGDLSVYWYQQSLDQGLQFLIQYYNGEERAKGNILERFSAQQFPDLHSELNLSSLELGDSALYFCASSVDPGGQETQYFGPGTRLLVL.

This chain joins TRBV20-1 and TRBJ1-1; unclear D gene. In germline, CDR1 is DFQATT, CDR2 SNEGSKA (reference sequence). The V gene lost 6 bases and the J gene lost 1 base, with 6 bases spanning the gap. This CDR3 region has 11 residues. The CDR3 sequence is CSAARNTEAFF. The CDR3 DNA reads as TGCAGTGCCGCGAGGAACACTGAAGCTTTCTTT.

The CDR3: CASSLDRNTEAFF. DNA for the CDR3: TGTGCCAGCTCCCTGGACAGAAACACTGAAGCTTTCTTT. The chain recombines TRBV18 with TRBJ1-1; D might be TRBD1 (6 bases). The germline V gene encodes CDR1 KGHSH and CDR2 LQKENI. The V gene lost 6 bases and the J gene lost 2 bases, with 10 bases spanning the gap. This CDR3 is built from 13 residues.

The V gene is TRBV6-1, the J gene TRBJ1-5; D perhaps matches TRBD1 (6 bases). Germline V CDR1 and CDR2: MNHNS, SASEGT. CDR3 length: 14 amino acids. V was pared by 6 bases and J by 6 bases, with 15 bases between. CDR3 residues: CASSLEGGLQPQHF. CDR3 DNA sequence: TGTGCCAGCAGCCTCGAAGGGGGGCTTCAGCCCCAGCATTTT.

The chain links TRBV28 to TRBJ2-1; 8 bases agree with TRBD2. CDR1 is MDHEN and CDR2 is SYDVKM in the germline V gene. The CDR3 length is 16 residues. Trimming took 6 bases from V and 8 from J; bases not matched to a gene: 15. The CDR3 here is CASRTPGLGVVDEQFF. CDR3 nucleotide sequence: TGTGCCAGCAGAACACCGGGACTAGGGGTGGTGGATGAGCAGTTCTTC.

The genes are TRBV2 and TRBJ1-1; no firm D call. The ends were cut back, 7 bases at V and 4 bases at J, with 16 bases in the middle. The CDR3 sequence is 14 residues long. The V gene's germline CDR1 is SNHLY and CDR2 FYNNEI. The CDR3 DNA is TGTGCCAGCATGGGGTATGGCAGGCTCACTGAAGCTTTCTTT. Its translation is CASMGYGRLTEAFF.

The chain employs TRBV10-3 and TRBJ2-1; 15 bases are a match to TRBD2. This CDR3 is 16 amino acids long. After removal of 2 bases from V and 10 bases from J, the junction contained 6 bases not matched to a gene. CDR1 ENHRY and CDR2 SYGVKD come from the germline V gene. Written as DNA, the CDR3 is TGTGCCATCAGTGAGGGACTAGCGGGGGGGCAAGGCGAGCAGTTCTTC. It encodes CAISEGLAGGQGEQFF.

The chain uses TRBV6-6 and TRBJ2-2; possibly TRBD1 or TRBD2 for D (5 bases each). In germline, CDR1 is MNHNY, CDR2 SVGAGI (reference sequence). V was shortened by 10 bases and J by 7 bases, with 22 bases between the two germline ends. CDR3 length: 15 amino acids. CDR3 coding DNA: TGTGCCATCAGGGACCCCAATGGTGCCGACGGGGAGCTGTTTTTT. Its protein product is CAIRDPNGADGELFF.

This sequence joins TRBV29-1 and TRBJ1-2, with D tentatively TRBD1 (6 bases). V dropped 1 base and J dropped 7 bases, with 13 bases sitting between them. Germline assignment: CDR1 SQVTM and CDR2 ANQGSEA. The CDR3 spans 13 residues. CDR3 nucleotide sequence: TGCAGCGTTGAAGGCGGGGGGCGTCGTGGCTACACCTTC. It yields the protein CSVEGGGRRGYTF.

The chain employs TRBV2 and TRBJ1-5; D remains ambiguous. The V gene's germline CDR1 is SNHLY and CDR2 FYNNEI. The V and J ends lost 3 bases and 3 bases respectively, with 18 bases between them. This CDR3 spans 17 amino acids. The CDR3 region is CASSDRFNSVNNQPQHF. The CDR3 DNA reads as TGTGCCAGCAGTGACAGGTTTAACAGTGTCAACAATCAGCCCCAGCATTTT.

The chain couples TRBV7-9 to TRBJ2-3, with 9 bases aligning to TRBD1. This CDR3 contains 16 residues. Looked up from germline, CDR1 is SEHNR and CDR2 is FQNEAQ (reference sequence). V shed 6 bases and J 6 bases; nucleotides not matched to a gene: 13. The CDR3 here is CASRVARTGDYDTQYF. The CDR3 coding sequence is TGTGCCAGCAGAGTGGCTAGGACAGGGGACTATGATACGCAGTATTTT.